These 23 T cell receptor beta chains came from one sample sequenced in a study of somatic mutations in cytotoxic T cells in rheumatoid arthritis. Generated by immunoSEQ multiplex PCR, the TCRdb table keeps only in-frame clones and is missing some. The sample includes about 19,000 clones, 75% to 90% of them seen just once. Source material: CD8+ T cells sorted from blood. All receptors come from an adult with rheumatoid arthritis.

This sequence joins TRBV13 and TRBJ2-1; 9 bases are a match to TRBD2. V lost 3 bases to trimming and J lost 7 bases; unmatched junction nucleotides: 7. The CDR3 is 15 residues long. CDR1 is PRHDT, CDR2 FYEKMQ, per germline (reference sequence). As DNA, the CDR3 is TGTGCCAGCAGCTTCGGGACTAGCACACCGAATGAGCAGTTCTTC. Its protein is CASSFGTSTPNEQFF. The full variable domain, rest sourced from reference TRBV13 and TRBJ2-1, is AAGVIQSPRHLIKEKRETATLKCYPIPRHDTVYWYQQGPGQDPQFLISFYEKMQSDKGSIPDRFSAQQFSDYHSELNMSSLELGDSALYFCASSFGTSTPNEQFFGPGTRLTVL.

This chain connects TRBV2 to TRBJ1-2, with 8 bases lining up with TRBD1. CDR1 and CDR2 (germline): SNHLY, FYNNEI. This CDR3 region has 14 residues. With 6 bases clipped from V and 6 bases from J, the junction kept 9 bases outside the gene matches. CDR3 region: CASRSGQELNGYTF. The DNA for the CDR3 is TGTGCCAGCAGGTCGGGACAGGAGCTTAATGGCTACACCTTC.

The chain couples TRBV4-1 to TRBJ2-7; D could derive from TRBD1 or TRBD2 (5 bases each). From germline, CDR1 is MGHRA and CDR2 YSYEKL. The length of the CDR3 is 18 residues. V lost 1 base, J lost 2 bases, and 21 bases lay in between. The CDR3 sequence is CASSQVHWDAAETYEQYF. The CDR3 coding sequence is TGCGCCAGCAGCCAAGTCCATTGGGACGCGGCTGAGACCTACGAGCAGTACTTC.

V is TRBV28 and J is TRBJ1-5; no clear D gene. Deletions cut 6 bases from V and 1 base from J, with 10 bases between. CDR3 length: 14 amino acids. Germline V gene sequence: CDR1 MDHEN, CDR2 SYDVKM. CDR3 bases: TGTGCCAGCAGCTCCCTTATCAGCAATCAGCCCCAGCATTTT. Translated: CASSSLISNQPQHF.

V and J are TRBV9 and TRBJ2-1, with 10 bases fitting TRBD2. CDR1 is SGDLS and CDR2 is YYNGEE in the germline V gene. J gave up 10 bases and V 0 bases, and 7 bases lay outside the gene matches. The CDR3 runs to 15 residues. The CDR3 DNA is TGTGCCAGCAGCGTAGGCGAGCGGGGGGGCCGGGAGCAGTTCTTC. This translates into CASSVGERGGREQFF. Supplemented by reference TRBV9 and TRBJ2-1, the full variable domain reads DSGVTQTPKHLITATGQRVTLRCSPRSGDLSVYWYQQSLDQGLQFLIQYYNGEERAKGNILERFSAQQFPDLHSELNLSSLELGDSALYFCASSVGERGGREQFFGPGTRLTVL.

The chain recombines TRBV27 with TRBJ1-5; D might be TRBD1 (5 bases). Trimming cost V 3 bases and J 6 bases, with 9 bases left between them. CDR3 size: 13 residues. Germline assignment: CDR1 MNHEY and CDR2 SMNVEV (reference sequence). The CDR3 region is CASSLSGRQPQHF. The DNA of the CDR3 is TGTGCCAGCAGTTTGTCGGGGCGTCAGCCCCAGCATTTT.

V and J are TRBV21-1 and TRBJ1-2; the table's D call of TRBD1 was not tested on the DNA. TRBV21-1 is tagged as a pseudogene. The CDR3 has 15 residues. In DNA form, the CDR3 reads TGTGCCAGCAGCAAACTTCGGGGACACTTCTATGGCTACACCTTC. This translates into CASSKLRGHFYGYTF.

This clone was counted only a few times. V is TRBV5-4 and J is TRBJ2-7; D call uncertain. Germline loops: CDR1 SGHNT, CDR2 YYREEE (reference sequence). The CDR3 is 12 amino acids. V lost 0 bases and J 7 bases, leaving 8 bases between the germline ends. CDR3 region: CASSLGSREQYF. For the CDR3, the DNA is TGTGCCAGCAGCTTGGGTTCTAGGGAGCAGTACTTC.

The chain combines TRBV4-1 with TRBJ1-2, with TRBD1 as a possible D gene (5 bases). V was cut by 0 bases and J by 3 bases, with 8 bases left in between. The CDR3 is 14 residues long. Germline values: CDR1 MGHRA, CDR2 YSYEKL. CDR3 in amino acids: CASSQERGDYGYTF. The DNA for the CDR3 is TGCGCCAGCAGCCAAGAAAGGGGAGACTATGGCTACACCTTC.

The chain recombines TRBV27 with TRBJ2-1; 9 bases map to TRBD2. Trimming cost V 7 bases and J 2 bases; bases outside gene matches: 6. CDR1 and CDR2 from the germline V gene are MNHEY and SMNVEV (reference sequence). This CDR3 comprises 15 residues. The CDR3 nucleotides are TGTGCCAGCACACTAGCGGGCGGGGCCTACAATGAGCAGTTCTTC. Translation: CASTLAGGAYNEQFF.

Only a few counts were recorded for this clone. The chain recombines TRBV4-1 with TRBJ1-1; D is ambiguous. V shed 0 bases and J shed 3 bases, with 8 bases lying between them. CDR1 is MGHRA, CDR2 YSYEKL, per germline. This CDR3 has 14 residues. In DNA form, the CDR3 reads TGCGCCAGCAGCCAAGACTTGGGGTACACTGAAGCTTTCTTT. It encodes CASSQDLGYTEAFF.

CDR3 in DNA: TGTGCCAGCAGCTTGACAGCAGACGAGCAGTACTTC. Translated, it gives CASSLTADEQYF. The rearrangement joins TRBV5-6 to TRBJ2-7; no clear D gene. This CDR3 has 12 residues. V dropped 1 base and J dropped 5 bases, with 7 bases sitting between them. Germline CDR1 is SGHDT and CDR2 is YYEEEE.

The chain uses TRBV12-5 and TRBJ1-2; D is possibly TRBD1 (6 bases). This CDR3 has 14 amino acids. Germline assignment: CDR1 LGHNT and CDR2 FRNRAP. The V and J ends lost 2 bases and 2 bases respectively, with 9 bases between them. CDR3 nucleotide sequence: TGTGCTAGTGGTTTGACAGGGTCGAACTATGGCTACACCTTC. Its protein is CASGLTGSNYGYTF.

V is TRBV11-2 and J is TRBJ2-7; TRBD2 might be the D (6 bases). Trimming took 5 bases from V and 6 from J, leaving 14 bases between them. Germline V lookup: CDR1 SGHAT, CDR2 FQNNGV. The CDR3 consists of 13 residues. CDR3 sequence reads: CASSVNGGSEQYF. The CDR3 DNA reads as TGTGCCAGCAGCGTTAACGGAGGGTCCGAGCAGTACTTC. The full variable domain, with the rest looked up from reference TRBV11-2 and TRBJ2-7, is EAGVAQSPRYKIIEKRQSVAFWCNPISGHATLYWYQQILGQGPKLLIQFQNNGVVDDSQLPKDRFSAERLKGVDSTLKIQPAKLEDSAVYLCASSVNGGSEQYFGPGTRLTVT.

CDR3 region: CASGSPGIFNYEQYF. CDR3 nucleotides: TGTGCCAGCGGGAGCCCCGGGATATTCAACTACGAGCAGTACTTC. The chain has TRBV11-2 and TRBJ2-7; D is possibly TRBD2 (5 bases). The germline V and J ends were trimmed by 8 bases and 3 bases, with 20 bases remaining between them. Germline assignment: CDR1 SGHAT and CDR2 FQNNGV. This CDR3 contains 15 residues.

The rearrangement links TRBV6-1 to TRBJ1-4; D is unclear. This CDR3 contains 14 residues. Germline CDR1 MNHNS, CDR2 SASEGT. V was clipped by 4 bases and J by 4 bases, with 10 bases between them. CDR3 residues: CASSGRAFNEKLFF. DNA of the CDR3: TGTGCCAGCAGTGGTAGGGCTTTTAATGAAAAACTGTTTTTT.

J is TRBJ2-7 and V is TRBV11-2; TRBD2 might be the D (5 bases). Trimming removed 0 bases at V and 3 bases at J, with 15 bases between. CDR1 is SGHAT, CDR2 FQNNGV, per germline. The CDR3 covers 16 residues. The CDR3: CASSLDIVRRSYEQYF. DNA of the CDR3: TGTGCCAGCAGCTTAGATATAGTTAGGAGGAGCTACGAGCAGTACTTC.

This chain uses TRBV4-3 with TRBJ1-2; TRBD1 might be the D (6 bases). This CDR3 has 16 amino acids. V was clipped by 0 bases and J by 6 bases, with 17 bases between them. Germline CDR1 and CDR2: LGHNA and YSLEER. The CDR3 DNA reads TGCGCCAGCAGCCAAGATGCACGGGGGGGGGCGAATGGCTACACCTTC. Amino acid sequence: CASSQDARGGANGYTF.

This chain links TRBV4-1 with TRBJ2-1; unclear D gene. The CDR3 length is 16 residues. CDR1 and CDR2 from the germline V gene are MGHRA and YSYEKL. The ends were cut back, 4 bases at V and 0 bases at J, with 13 bases in the middle. The CDR3 DNA reads TGCGCCAGCAGCCTGTTTGGGATAAGCTCCTACAATGAGCAGTTCTTC. Translated: CASSLFGISSYNEQFF.

The chain joins TRBV29-1 to TRBJ1-3; D call uncertain. The CDR3 has 14 residues. Trimming shortened V by 4 bases and J by 1 base, and 11 bases separated the two germline ends. The germline gives CDR1 SQVTM, CDR2 ANQGSEA. The CDR3, as DNA: TGCAGCGTTGGATACCAAAATTCTGGAAACACCATATATTTT. As protein: CSVGYQNSGNTIYF.

This chain links TRBV7-3 with TRBJ1-2; possible D gene TRBD1, 5 bases. CDR1 and CDR2 (germline): SGHTA, FQGTGA. The V end lost 3 bases, the J end lost 3 bases, and 11 bases lay between the germline ends. The CDR3 extends over 14 amino acids. The CDR3 protein is CASSFQGDHYGYTF. The CDR3 DNA reads as TGTGCCAGCAGCTTCCAGGGAGACCACTATGGCTACACCTTC.

The chain is built from TRBV19 and TRBJ1-2; 11 bases match TRBD1. The length of the CDR3 is 14 residues. V shed 10 bases, J shed 7 bases, and the junction held 11 bases outside the gene matches. CDR1 LNHDA and CDR2 SQIVND come from the germline V gene (reference sequence). Written as DNA, the CDR3 is TGTGCCACCCGACGGACAGGGGGCGCGTTTGGCTACACCTTC. This encodes CATRRTGGAFGYTF.

The rearrangement links TRBV13 to TRBJ1-5; no reliable D call. The germline CDR1 and CDR2 sequences are PRHDT and FYEKMQ (reference sequence). V gave up 0 bases and J gave up 5 bases, with 8 bases separating them. CDR3 length: 14 amino acids. CDR3 sequence (DNA): TGTGCCAGCAGCTTAGGAGGGCCACATCAGCCCCAGCATTTT. It specifies CASSLGGPHQPQHF.